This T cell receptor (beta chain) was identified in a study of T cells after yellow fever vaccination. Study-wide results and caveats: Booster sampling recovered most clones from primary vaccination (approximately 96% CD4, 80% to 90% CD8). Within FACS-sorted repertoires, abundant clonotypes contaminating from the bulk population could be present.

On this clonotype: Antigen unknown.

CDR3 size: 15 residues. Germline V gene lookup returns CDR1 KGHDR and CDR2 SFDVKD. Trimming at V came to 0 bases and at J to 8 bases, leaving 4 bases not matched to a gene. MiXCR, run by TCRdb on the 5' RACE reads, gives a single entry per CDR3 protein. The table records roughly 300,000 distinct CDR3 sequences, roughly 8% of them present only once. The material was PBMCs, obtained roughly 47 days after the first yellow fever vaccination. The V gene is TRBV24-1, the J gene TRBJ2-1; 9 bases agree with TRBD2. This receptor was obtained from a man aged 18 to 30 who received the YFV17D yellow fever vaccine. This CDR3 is CATSDLGGGADEQFF. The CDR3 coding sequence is TGTGCCACCAGTGATTTGGGCGGGGGGGCCGATGAGCAGTTCTTC.